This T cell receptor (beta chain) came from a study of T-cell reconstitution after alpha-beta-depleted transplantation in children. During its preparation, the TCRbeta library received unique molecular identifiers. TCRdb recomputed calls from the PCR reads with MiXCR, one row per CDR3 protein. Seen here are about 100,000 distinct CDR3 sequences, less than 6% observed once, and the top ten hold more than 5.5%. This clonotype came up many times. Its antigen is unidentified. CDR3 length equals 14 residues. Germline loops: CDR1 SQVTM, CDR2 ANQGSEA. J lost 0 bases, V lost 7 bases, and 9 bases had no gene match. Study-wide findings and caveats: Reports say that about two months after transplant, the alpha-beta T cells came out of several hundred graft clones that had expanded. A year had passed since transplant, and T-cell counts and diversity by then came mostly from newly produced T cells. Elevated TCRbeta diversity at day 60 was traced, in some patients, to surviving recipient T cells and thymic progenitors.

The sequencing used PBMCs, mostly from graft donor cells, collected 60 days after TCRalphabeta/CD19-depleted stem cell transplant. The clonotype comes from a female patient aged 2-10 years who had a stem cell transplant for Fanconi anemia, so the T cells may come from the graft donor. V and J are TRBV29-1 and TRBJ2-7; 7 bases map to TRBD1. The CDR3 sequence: CSGSGTAGSYEQYF. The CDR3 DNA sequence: TGCAGCGGGTCGGGGACAGCCGGCTCCTACGAGCAGTACTTC.